Reported below is one TCR beta chain. Its specificity is not known. It was after around 10 days of culture that CD4+ T cells were isolated. Each participant received a vaccine that was either BNT162b2 or mRNA-1273, given as two doses. People in the vaccine group had not been infected with SARS-CoV-2 before, and their nucleocapsid antibodies were negative. Produced via immunoSEQ multiplex PCR; TCRdb's table is partial and in-frame only. The data show roughly 40,000 clones, with about 67% seen just once and less than 9.5% held by the top ten. This sample was included in a study of vaccination effects on CD4 cells after COVID-19. Study results and limitations: Healthy vaccinees' vaccine-induced clones included only 1 of 255 that recognized common cold coronaviruses. Small numbers of convalescent patients limited the study. It also lacked early post-infection timepoints.

V dropped 2 bases and J dropped 7 bases, with 11 bases sitting between them. The germline gives CDR1 SEHNR, CDR2 FQNEAQ (reference sequence). CDR3 length: 14 residues. The sequence was obtained from a human donor who received a COVID-19 vaccine. Sequences were derived from CD4+ T cells from PBMCs cultured without peptide, sampled after COVID-19 vaccination. The V and J genes are TRBV7-9 and TRBJ2-2, with no clear D. Written as DNA, the CDR3 is TGTGCCAGCAGCTTAATAACCGCCCTCGGGGAGCTGTTTTTT. Translated, it gives CASSLITALGELFF. The full variable domain, with the rest looked up from reference TRBV7-9 and TRBJ2-2, is DTGVSQNPRHKITKRGQNVTFRCDPISEHNRLYWYRQTLGQGPEFLTYFQNEAQLEKSRLLSDRFSAERPKGSFSTLEIQRTEQGDSAMYLCASSLITALGELFFGEGSRLTVL.